This T cell receptor beta chain was obtained from a study of OX40 agonist ivuxolimab in advanced cancers. About the study as a whole: Ivuxolimab, which targeted the costimulatory receptor OX40 (CD134), was an agonistic, fully human IgG2 monoclonal antibody. Intravenous ivuxolimab was administered to patients every 2 weeks at six dose levels: 0.01, 0.1, 0.3, 1.5, 3 and 10 mg/kg. Among the 52 dose-escalation patients, about 19 had hepatocellular carcinoma, around 15 melanoma, 9 renal cell carcinoma and 9 head and neck cancer. The dose-escalation cohort was approximately 83% male with a mean age of about 54 years, ranging from roughly 20 to 80. Patients were allowed to have had prior anti-PD-1, anti-PD-L1 or anti-CTLA-4 therapy, and about 40% of the dose-escalation patients had been treated with checkpoint inhibitors. Partial responses occurred in three dose-escalation patients: two with cutaneous melanoma and one with hepatocellular carcinoma. Peripheral TCRbeta sequencing was intended to test whether TCR sequence diversity was altered and clonal T-cell expansion was caused by ivuxolimab. The monotherapy dose-escalation portion (N ≈ 52 patients) of the phase I ivuxolimab trial is reported in the paper. The full study reports these points: Low levels of normalized T-cell clonal expansion were also shown by some nonresponding patients. Antigen specificity was not determined for the clonally expanded peripheral T cells. After ivuxolimab, more expanded clones were found on average in CD8+ T cells than in CD4+ T cells. At doses of 0.1 to 3.0 mg/kg, clonal expansion of both CD4+ and CD8+ T cells in blood was seen between baseline and week 6. In partial responders in the 0.1-3.0 mg/kg groups, normalized peripheral clonal expansion was found to be among the lowest, especially among CD8+ T cells.

The trial excluded patients who had a history of autoimmune disease or who were on systemic immunosuppression. Peripheral blood for TCR sequencing was collected from all dose cohorts at baseline, on cycle 4 day 1, and on cycle 7 day 1. The samples were taken from a phase I, first-in-human, multicenter, open-label dose-escalation trial of ivuxolimab. Adults with locally advanced or metastatic head and neck squamous cell, hepatocellular, melanoma or renal cell carcinoma were enrolled in the trial. CD4+ and CD8+ T cells were sorted separately from peripheral blood before TCR sequencing. Genomic DNA was extracted from sorted cells for sequencing of the TCRbeta CDR3 region. The immunoSEQ Assay was used to sequence the TCRbeta CDR3 regions. TCRdb carries this immuneACCESS record with in-frame sequences only. Its versions omit some clonotypes, under half of them owing to an unresolved V gene in the studies checked, with the rest unexplained. The sample records tens of thousands of clones, 84% of which are singletons. The leading ten clones occupy around 15% of the sample.

The CDR3 has 15 amino acids, counting the end cysteine and phenylalanine. The retained sequence is limited to the CDR3, 45 bases, with the frame set at the first base. The junction shows trimming of 6 bases on V and 0 bases on J, and the gene matches do not reach 7 bases of it. CDR1 and CDR2, per the germline V gene, are SGHDT and YYEEEE. Notes on this clone: There is no known antigen for this receptor. No clone much larger than this one lies a single base away; base qualities are absent.

The material sequenced was CD4+ or CD8+ T cells sorted from blood, taken in a trial of the OX40 agonist ivuxolimab. Recombination connected TRBV5-6 to TRBJ2-3, with 7 central nucleotides matching TRBD2. The TCR comes from an adult with an advanced solid tumor such as melanoma, head and neck, liver or kidney cancer. The DNA sequence is as follows: TGTGCCAGCAAAAAGGCGGGAGCTAGCACAGATACGCAGTATTTT. Protein translation: CASKKAGASTDTQYF.